The present entry profiles one TCR beta chain with its context. The junction differs from germline at one of its ends, possibly a read error. The data were taken from a study of T-cell reconstitution after alpha-beta-depleted transplantation in children. Germline values: CDR1 SGHTA, CDR2 FQGNSA. This CDR3 comprises 14 residues. Construction of the TCRbeta library involved unique molecular identifiers. TCRdb independently ran MiXCR on the PCR reads; one entry per CDR3 protein. The sample shows some 600,000 distinct CDR3 sequences, 10% to 15% of them seen only once. The clonotype comes from a male patient younger than 18 who had a stem cell transplant for acute myeloid leukemia, so the T cells may come from the graft donor. The chain is built from TRBV7-2 and TRBJ2-7, with D tentatively TRBD2 (6 bases). The sequences come from PBMCs, mostly from graft donor cells, collected 360 days after TCRalphabeta/CD19-depleted stem cell transplant. The CDR3 region is CASSLDWRAYEQYF. The CDR3 DNA sequence: TGTGCCAGCAGCTTAGACTGGAGGGCCTATGAGCAGTACTTC.